This record concerns one T cell receptor beta chain sequence. Additional DNA sequences in this sample encode the identical CDR3. These data originate in a study of technical replicates of blood from a handful of donors. V lost 4 bases and J lost 1, with 5 bases in between. Germline V lookup: CDR1 SQVTM, CDR2 ANQGSEA. This CDR3 has 12 residues. Profiled with immunoSEQ multiplex PCR; TCRdb holds only in-frame clones, not every one. Counted here are around 100,000 clones, around 96% occurring once; the ten biggest clones make up 0.34%. This TCR was sampled from a human donor in good health. Input material: T cells isolated from PBMCs. The chain combines TRBV29-1 with TRBJ1-5; D remains ambiguous. The CDR3: CSVGGSNQPQHF. The DNA for the CDR3 is TGCAGCGTTGGAGGGAGCAATCAGCCCCAGCATTTT.